The present TCR beta chain was sequenced within a study of cytomegalovirus exposure and HLA in healthy donors. Study as a whole: Among the 300 to 500 donors who were genotyped, about 80% fell in the genetic ancestry cluster that is associated with self-reported Caucasian donors. Study conclusions and caveats: In an earlier analysis, productive rearrangement rates for most beta V segments clustered near 87% or 30%. Accurate HLA-A and HLA-B prediction from TCR beta sequences was reported for most subjects.

PCR was performed using 60 Vbeta and 13 Jbeta primers. This table comes from immunoSEQ multiplex PCR, and its TCRdb copy is limited to in-frame clones, with some not included. The repertoire holds about 160,000 clones, with about 82% as singletons. V was cut by 2 bases and J by 1 base, with 9 bases left in between. This CDR3 spans 14 amino acids. Germline CDR1 and CDR2: SGDLS and YYNGEE. Notes on this clone: What it recognizes is unknown.

The sequencing sample was made of PBMCs. The J gene is TRBJ1-1, the V gene TRBV9, with D hard to call. This clonotype originated in a woman aged 25 to 39 in good health and CMV-seropositive. CDR3 nucleotide sequence: TGTGCCAGCAGCGTTCACAGCCAGAACACTGAAGCTTTCTTT. It specifies CASSVHSQNTEAFF. The entire variable domain, with the rest obtained from reference TRBV9 and TRBJ1-1, is as follows: DSGVTQTPKHLITATGQRVTLRCSPRSGDLSVYWYQQSLDQGLQFLIQYYNGEERAKGNILERFSAQQFPDLHSELNLSSLELGDSALYFCASSVHSQNTEAFFGQGTRLTVV.